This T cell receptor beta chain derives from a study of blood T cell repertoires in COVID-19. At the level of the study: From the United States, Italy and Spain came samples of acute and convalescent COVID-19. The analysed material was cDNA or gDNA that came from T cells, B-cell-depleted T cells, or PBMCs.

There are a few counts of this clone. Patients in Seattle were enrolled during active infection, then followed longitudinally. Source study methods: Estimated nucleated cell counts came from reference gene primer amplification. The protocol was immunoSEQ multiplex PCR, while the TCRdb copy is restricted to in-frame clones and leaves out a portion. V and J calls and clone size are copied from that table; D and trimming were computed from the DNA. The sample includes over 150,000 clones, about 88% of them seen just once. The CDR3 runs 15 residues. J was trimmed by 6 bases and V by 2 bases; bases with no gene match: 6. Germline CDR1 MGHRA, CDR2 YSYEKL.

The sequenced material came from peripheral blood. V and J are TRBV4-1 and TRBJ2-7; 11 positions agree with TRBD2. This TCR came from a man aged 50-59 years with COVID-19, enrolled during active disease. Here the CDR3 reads CASSQILAGGREQYF. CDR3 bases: TGCGCCAGCAGCCAAATTCTAGCGGGAGGTCGCGAGCAGTACTTC.